The T cell receptor beta chain described here comes from a study of blood T cell repertoires in COVID-19. Study in general: PBMCs, B-cell-depleted T cells, or T cells provided the cDNA or gDNA that made up the material.

Libraries were prepared by immunoSEQ multiplex PCR; TCRdb keeps only in-frame clonotypes and omits some of them. The sample has about 130,000 clones; less than 85% are singletons. V was pared by 11 bases and J by 3 bases, with 20 bases between. The CDR3 is made up of 14 amino acids. Germline V gene sequence: CDR1 SEHNR, CDR2 FQNEAQ (reference sequence). The chain employs TRBV7-9 and TRBJ2-7; D is perhaps TRBD2 (7 bases). The sample consisted of peripheral blood. The receptor was derived from an elderly woman with acute or convalescent COVID-19. The DNA of the CDR3 is TGTGCCTCCGGTAGAGGGGGGACTAACTACGAGCAGTACTTC. This sequence encodes CASGRGGTNYEQYF.